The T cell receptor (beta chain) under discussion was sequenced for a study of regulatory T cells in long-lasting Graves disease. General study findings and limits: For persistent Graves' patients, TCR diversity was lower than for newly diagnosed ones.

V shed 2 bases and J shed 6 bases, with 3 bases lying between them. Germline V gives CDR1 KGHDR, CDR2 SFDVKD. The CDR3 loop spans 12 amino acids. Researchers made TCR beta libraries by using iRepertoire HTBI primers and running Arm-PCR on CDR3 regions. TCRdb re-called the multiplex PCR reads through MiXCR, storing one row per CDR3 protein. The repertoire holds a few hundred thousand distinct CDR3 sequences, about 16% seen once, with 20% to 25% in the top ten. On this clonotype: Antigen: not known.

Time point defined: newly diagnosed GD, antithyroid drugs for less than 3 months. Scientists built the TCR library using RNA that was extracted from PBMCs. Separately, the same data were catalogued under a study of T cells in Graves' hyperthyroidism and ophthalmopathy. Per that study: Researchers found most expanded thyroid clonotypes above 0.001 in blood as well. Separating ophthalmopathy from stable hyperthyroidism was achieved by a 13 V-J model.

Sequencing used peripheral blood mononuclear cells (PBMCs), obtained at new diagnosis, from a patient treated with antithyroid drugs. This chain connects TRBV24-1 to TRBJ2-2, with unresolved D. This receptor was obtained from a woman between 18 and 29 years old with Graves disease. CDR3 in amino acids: CATSDYPGELFF. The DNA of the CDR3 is TGTGCCACCAGTGATTACCCCGGGGAGCTGTTTTTT.